The next 13 T cell receptor beta chains were all read from a single sample in a study of long-term antiretroviral therapy in people with HIV. Sequencing used immunoSEQ v3.0 at survey level. Clones were read by immunoSEQ multiplex PCR, and TCRdb kept only the in-frame ones, dropping some. The data show around 22,000 clones, around 84% seen once. The material was unsorted PBMCs, obtained 0.1 years before starting antiretroviral therapy. The receptor source for this set is a young man with HIV.

The rearrangement joins TRBV5-1 to TRBJ1-1; maybe TRBD1 (5 bases). Germline lookup yields CDR1 SGHRS and CDR2 YFSETQ. V gave up 4 bases and J gave up 4 bases, with 17 bases separating them. The CDR3 extends over 15 amino acids. CDR3 sequence: CASSQGTDSSTEAFF. The CDR3 coding sequence is TGCGCCAGCAGCCAAGGGACGGATAGTTCCACTGAAGCTTTCTTT.

The V call is TRBV9, the J call TRBJ2-7; D is undetermined. The V and J ends lost 4 bases and 0 bases respectively, with 5 bases between them. CDR3 size: 12 residues. Germline V lookup: CDR1 SGDLS, CDR2 YYNGEE. The CDR3 protein is CASSSSSYEQYF. CDR3 nucleotides: TGTGCCAGCAGCTCCAGCTCCTACGAGCAGTACTTC. Full variable domain (remainder filled in from reference TRBV9 and TRBJ2-7): DSGVTQTPKHLITATGQRVTLRCSPRSGDLSVYWYQQSLDQGLQFLIQYYNGEERAKGNILERFSAQQFPDLHSELNLSSLELGDSALYFCASSSSSYEQYFGPGTRLTVT.

CDR3 sequence: CASSRPASTDTQYF. The CDR3 nucleotides are TGTGCCAGCAGCCGACCAGCAAGCACAGATACGCAGTATTTT. The chain combines TRBV5-5 with TRBJ2-3, with D uncertain. Deletions cut 4 bases from V and 0 bases from J, with 9 bases between. CDR1 is SGHKS and CDR2 is YYEKEE in the germline V gene (reference sequence). The CDR3 covers 14 residues.

The V gene is TRBV1, the J gene TRBJ2-3; TRBD2, the D gene given by the table, was not confirmed from the DNA. TRBV1 constitutes a pseudogene. The CDR3 runs 20 residues. Written as DNA, the CDR3 is TGCACCAGCAGCCACCCCCGGTGTGGGGTAAGCGGGAGGCGCACAGATACGCAGTATTTT. This encodes CTSSHPRCGVSGRRTDTQYF.

By share, this clone counts as medium-sized. Additional DNA sequences in this sample encode the identical CDR3. DNA for the CDR3: TGTGCCAGTAGTATCGCGTCGGGGGACGAGCAGTACTTC. This gives the protein CASSIASGDEQYF. The genes are TRBV19 and TRBJ2-7; tentatively, D is TRBD2 (6 bases). Germline lookup yields CDR1 LNHDA and CDR2 SQIVND (reference sequence). Trimming took off 3 bases at V and 5 bases at J, with 11 bases between the two ends. The CDR3 is 13 residues long.

V gene TRBV4-1 combines with J gene TRBJ2-3; D remains ambiguous. Deletions cut 8 bases from V and 2 bases from J, with 5 bases between. This CDR3 has 11 amino acids. Germline V CDR1 and CDR2: MGHRA, YSYEKL. CDR3 DNA: TGCGCCAGCGGAATCACAGATACGCAGTATTTT. This gives the protein CASGITDTQYF.

The chain joins TRBV7-2 to TRBJ2-2; D is tentatively TRBD1 or TRBD2 (6 bases each). Trimming cost V 1 base and J 8 bases, with 17 bases left between them. Germline CDR1 is SGHTA and CDR2 is FQGNSA. The CDR3 is 16 amino acids. As DNA, the CDR3 is TGTGCCAGCAGCTTAGGGGGGGCCCGAACCCTTGGGGAGCTGTTTTTT. Residues: CASSLGGARTLGELFF.

The J gene is TRBJ1-2, the V gene TRBV7-9; tentatively, D is TRBD1 (6 bases). The CDR3 length is 15 residues. Germline V CDR1 and CDR2: SEHNR, FQNEAQ (reference sequence). V dropped 4 bases and J dropped 4 bases, with 16 bases sitting between them. CDR3 DNA: TGTGCCAGCAGCTCCACAAGGGGGGCTCCCTATGGCTACACCTTC. Its translation is CASSSTRGAPYGYTF.

This chain joins TRBV27 and TRBJ1-1; D is unresolved. The CDR3 runs to 13 residues. Germline CDR1 is MNHEY and CDR2 is SMNVEV (reference sequence). The V gene lost 0 bases and the J gene lost 4 bases, with 6 bases spanning the gap. CDR3 bases: TGTGCCAGCAGTTTATCGACGGTCACTGAAGCTTTCTTT. Translating it yields CASSLSTVTEAFF.

This clone was seen a few times. The rearrangement uses TRBV11-3 and TRBJ2-7, with 8 bases that match TRBD1. Germline V lookup: CDR1 SGHNT, CDR2 YENEEA. V was clipped by 2 bases and J by 5 bases; unmatched bases: 5. The CDR3 extends over 14 amino acids. The CDR3 nucleotides read TGTGCCAGCAGCTTACCCTGGACAGGGCACGAGCAGTACTTC. Translated: CASSLPWTGHEQYF. Together with reference TRBV11-3 and TRBJ2-7, the CDR3 gives the full variable domain: EAGVVQSPRYKIIEKKQPVAFWCNPISGHNTLYWYLQNLGQGPELLIRYENEEAVDDSQLPKDRFSAERLKGVDSTLKIQPAELGDSAVYLCASSLPWTGHEQYFGPGTRLTVT.

The chain employs TRBV7-2 and TRBJ1-1; no clear D. The CDR3 runs to 12 residues. Deletions cut 1 base from V and 11 bases from J, with 11 bases between. Per germline, CDR1 SGHTA and CDR2 FQGNSA. The CDR3 here is CASSLGIGPAFF. The CDR3 nucleotides read TGTGCCAGCAGCTTAGGGATAGGTCCGGCTTTCTTT.

This sequence joins TRBV7-2 and TRBJ2-7, with TRBD2 as a possible D gene (5 bases). V was pared by 2 bases and J by 4 bases, with 6 bases between. CDR1 and CDR2 (germline): SGHTA, FQGNSA. The CDR3 sequence is 12 residues long. Here the CDR3 DNA reads TGTGCCAGCAGCTTATCGGGGTACGAGCAGTACTTC. It codes for CASSLSGYEQYF.

The V gene is TRBV4-1, the J gene TRBJ2-5; no clear D gene. The germline V gene encodes CDR1 MGHRA and CDR2 YSYEKL. This CDR3 spans 14 amino acids. The germline V and J ends were trimmed by 0 bases and 5 bases, with 10 bases remaining between them. CDR3 coding DNA: TGCGCCAGCAGCCAAGAGGCCTTGGAGGAGACCCAGTACTTC. Protein: CASSQEALEETQYF.